These 28 T cell receptor beta chains share one sample of origin, sequenced in a study of blood T cell repertoires in COVID-19. Clones were sequenced by immunoSEQ multiplex PCR, and TCRdb holds only the in-frame ones, with some missing. This repertoire shows 150,000 to 200,000 clones, roughly 87% found once; its top ten account for 7.6%. Sequencing input: peripheral blood. The receptors originated from a woman between 65 and 79 years old with COVID-19, enrolled during active disease.

The chain has TRBV30 and TRBJ2-7; 7 bases agree with TRBD2. The CDR3 covers 12 residues. Losses at the gene ends were 3 bases for V and 4 bases for J; bases not matched to a gene: 3. In germline, CDR1 is GTSNPN, CDR2 SVGIG (reference sequence). As DNA, the CDR3 is TGTGCCTGGAGCACTAGCGTTTACGAGCAGTACTTC. Translating gives CAWSTSVYEQYF.

The chain uses TRBV19 and TRBJ2-1; D might be TRBD1 (5 bases). The CDR3 has 16 amino acids. Germline CDR1 LNHDA, CDR2 SQIVND (reference sequence). The V gene lost 5 bases and the J gene lost 8 bases, with 22 bases spanning the gap. CDR3 in amino acids: CASSWVAGLGSDEQFF. The CDR3 region has the DNA TGTGCCAGTAGTTGGGTCGCAGGGCTCGGTTCGGATGAGCAGTTCTTC.

The rearrangement joins TRBV29-1 to TRBJ2-2; D perhaps matches TRBD1 (5 bases). The CDR3 runs 14 residues. The V gene's germline CDR1 is SQVTM and CDR2 ANQGSEA. V gave up 7 bases and J gave up 0 bases, with 12 bases separating them. CDR3 coding DNA: TGCAGCGCCCGCCAGGGAACGAACACCGGGGAGCTGTTTTTT. Its protein is CSARQGTNTGELFF.

This sequence joins TRBV9 and TRBJ1-6; no firm D call. The CDR3 spans 16 residues. Germline V lookup: CDR1 SGDLS, CDR2 YYNGEE. V gave up 0 bases and J gave up 2 bases, with 9 bases separating them. The CDR3 nucleotides are TGTGCCAGCAGCGTAGGTAGAGGGACCTATAATTCACCCCTCCACTTT. Translating gives CASSVGRGTYNSPLHF.

J is TRBJ2-2 and V is TRBV28; 10 nucleotides agree with TRBD2. This CDR3 has 15 residues. Per germline, CDR1 MDHEN and CDR2 SYDVKM. V dropped 6 bases and J dropped 6; count of bases not matched to a gene: 7. The DNA for the CDR3 is TGTGCCAGCAGGCTAGCGGGAGCTAGGGCCGGGGAGCTGTTTTTT. Encoded protein: CASRLAGARAGELFF.

CDR3 sequence reads: CASSPLPRVQQFF. In DNA, the CDR3 is TGTGCCAGCAGCCCTCTCCCCAGGGTCCAGCAGTTCTTC. The rearrangement links TRBV13 to TRBJ2-1, with D tentatively TRBD1 (5 bases). V shed 5 bases and J shed 11 bases, with 16 bases lying between them. The CDR3 totals 13 residues. Germline loops: CDR1 PRHDT, CDR2 FYEKMQ (reference sequence).

The rearrangement links TRBV28 to TRBJ1-5, with D maybe TRBD1 (6 bases). Germline loops: CDR1 MDHEN, CDR2 SYDVKM. This CDR3 comprises 16 residues. Trimming removed 7 bases from V and 2 bases from J, with 18 bases in between. This chain's CDR3 is CASTPGQKIGNQPQHF. The DNA for the CDR3 is TGTGCCAGCACCCCCGGACAGAAGATAGGCAATCAGCCCCAGCATTTT.

This clone was observed a handful of times. V and J are TRBV28 and TRBJ1-5; D is perhaps TRBD1 (6 bases). The CDR3 spans 16 residues. CDR1 is MDHEN, CDR2 SYDVKM, per germline. Deletions cut 5 bases from V and 4 bases from J, with 18 bases between. CDR3 coding DNA: TGTGCCAGCAGTCCCCCTCGGGAGGGGGAGAATCAGCCCCAGCATTTT. Translating it yields CASSPPREGENQPQHF.

The chain carries TRBV6-5 and TRBJ2-7; D is perhaps TRBD2 (5 bases). In germline, CDR1 is MNHEY, CDR2 SVGAGI. CDR3 size: 13 residues. V was shortened by 6 bases and J by 2 bases, with 11 bases between the two germline ends. DNA of the CDR3: TGTGCCAGCAGCCGGGGAGCCGCCTACGAGCAGTACTTC. It is translated as CASSRGAAYEQYF.

The rearrangement links TRBV24-1 to TRBJ1-6, with unresolved D. The V gene lost 7 bases and the J gene lost 10 bases, with 16 bases spanning the gap. Germline V gene sequence: CDR1 KGHDR, CDR2 SFDVKD. This CDR3 comprises 14 residues. In DNA, the CDR3 is TGTGCCACCAGAGACTCTGACGGGAACTCACCCCTCCACTTT. This encodes CATRDSDGNSPLHF.

The V and J genes are TRBV7-2 and TRBJ2-5, with 7 positions matching TRBD1. Germline V gives CDR1 SGHTA, CDR2 FQGNSA. V dropped 5 bases and J dropped 3; count of bases not matched to a gene: 6. The CDR3 length is 14 residues. The CDR3 DNA follows: TGTGCCAGCAGCCAAAGGACAGGCAAAGAGACCCAGTACTTC. Encoded protein: CASSQRTGKETQYF.

A single count supports this clone. J is TRBJ2-1 and V is TRBV5-1; 9 bases match TRBD1. V lost 3 bases to trimming and J lost 1 base; unmatched junction nucleotides: 8. Germline V lookup: CDR1 SGHRS, CDR2 YFSETQ. The CDR3 loop spans 17 amino acids. The CDR3 loop is CASSSTGTGTSYNEQFF. For the CDR3, the DNA is TGCGCCAGCAGCTCGACCGGGACAGGGACGTCCTACAATGAGCAGTTCTTC.

A remark on this clone: This specimen includes other DNA sequences encoding the same CDR3. The V and J genes are TRBV5-4 and TRBJ2-7; no firm D call. The CDR3 loop spans 13 amino acids. The germline gives CDR1 SGHNT, CDR2 YYREEE (reference sequence). Trimming took 3 bases from V and 0 from J, leaving 7 bases between them. The CDR3 is CASSSRSSYEQYF. The CDR3 DNA is TGTGCCAGCAGCTCGAGGAGCTCCTACGAGCAGTACTTC. The full variable domain, in which reference TRBV5-4 and TRBJ2-7 provide the parts outside the CDR3, is ETGVTQSPTHLIKTRGQQVTLRCSSQSGHNTVSWYQQALGQGPQFIFQYYREEENGRGNFPPRFSGLQFPNYSSELNVNALELDDSALYLCASSSRSSYEQYFGPGTRLTVT.

The genes are TRBV7-9 and TRBJ1-1, with D perhaps matching TRBD1 (5 bases). The ends were cut back, 6 bases at V and 8 bases at J, with 16 bases in the middle. Germline CDR1 reads SEHNR; CDR2 reads FQNEAQ (reference sequence). This CDR3 is 13 amino acids long. The DNA for the CDR3 is TGTGCCAGCAGAAGGGGCCAAGCACGAGAAGCTTTCTTT. As protein: CASRRGQAREAFF.

This clone occurred once. The chain uses TRBV7-2 and TRBJ2-5; 9 bases agree with TRBD2. Germline CDR1 is SGHTA and CDR2 is FQGNSA. The J segment lost 9 bases and the V segment lost 5 bases, leaving 10 bases of the junction unmatched. This CDR3 region has 14 residues. The CDR3 loop is CASSEVAGERAQYF. CDR3 nucleotide sequence: TGTGCCAGCAGCGAGGTAGCGGGAGAAAGGGCCCAGTACTTC.

This sequence joins TRBV27 and TRBJ1-6; 7 bases align to TRBD1. There are 15 residues in the CDR3. Germline assignment: CDR1 MNHEY and CDR2 SMNVEV (reference sequence). The junction had 5 bases not matched to a gene; V was cut back by 6 bases and J by 3 bases. CDR3 sequence reads: CASSLTGIYNSPLHF. The CDR3 nucleotides are TGTGCCAGCAGCCTGACAGGGATCTATAATTCACCCCTCCACTTT.

The chain joins TRBV11-3 to TRBJ1-1; D is undetermined. V lost 5 bases and J lost 0, with 10 bases in between. The CDR3 loop spans 14 amino acids. From germline, CDR1 is SGHNT and CDR2 YENEEA. The CDR3 reads CASSPSSLNTEAFF. CDR3 DNA: TGTGCCAGCAGCCCTAGCTCTTTGAACACTGAAGCTTTCTTT. The full variable domain, in which reference TRBV11-3 and TRBJ1-1 provide the parts outside the CDR3, is EAGVVQSPRYKIIEKKQPVAFWCNPISGHNTLYWYLQNLGQGPELLIRYENEEAVDDSQLPKDRFSAERLKGVDSTLKIQPAELGDSAVYLCASSPSSLNTEAFFGQGTRLTVV.

The J gene is TRBJ2-1, the V gene TRBV7-7; the match to TRBD1 covers 12 bases. After removal of 2 bases from V and 4 bases from J, the junction contained 3 bases not matched to a gene. CDR1 and CDR2 from the germline V gene are SSHAT and FNYEAQ (reference sequence). The CDR3 is 16 amino acids. The CDR3 nucleotides read TGTGCCAGCAGCTTATTGGGACAGGGGGCGTACAATGAGCAGTTCTTC. This encodes CASSLLGQGAYNEQFF.

Comments on this clone: The sample contains more than one DNA sequence encoding this CDR3. This chain uses TRBV7-2 with TRBJ1-3; D uncertain. Germline V gene lookup returns CDR1 SGHTA and CDR2 FQGNSA. This CDR3 comprises 14 residues. With 1 base removed from V and 3 bases from J, the gap between germline ends came to 7 bases. CDR3 sequence: CASSLGLSGNTIYF. CDR3 DNA: TGTGCCAGCAGCTTAGGCCTGAGTGGAAACACCATATATTTT.

Note on this clone: Other DNA sequences in the same sample also yield this CDR3. The chain is built from TRBV7-3 and TRBJ1-1; the D is unclear. This CDR3 region has 13 residues. V dropped 2 bases and J dropped 1 base, with 5 bases sitting between them. In germline, CDR1 is SGHTA, CDR2 FQGTGA. Written as DNA, the CDR3 is TGTGCCAGCAGCTTAGGCAGGAACACTGAAGCTTTCTTT. Translation gives CASSLGRNTEAFF.

The rearrangement links TRBV6-6 to TRBJ1-1, with TRBD1 matching over 7 bases. J was trimmed by 11 bases and V by 5 bases; bases with no gene match: 11. The CDR3 loop spans 13 amino acids. The V gene's germline CDR1 is MNHNY and CDR2 SVGAGI (reference sequence). Here the CDR3 reads CASSPGATGLAFF. DNA for the CDR3: TGTGCCAGCAGTCCAGGGGCGACAGGGTTGGCTTTCTTT.

The J gene is TRBJ2-5, the V gene TRBV5-1, with D possibly being TRBD2 (5 bases). The CDR3 covers 18 residues. In germline, CDR1 is SGHRS, CDR2 YFSETQ. The V end was cut by 0 bases, the J end by 0 bases, with 18 bases between. The chain's CDR3 is CASSLAWLAVSYQETQYF. CDR3 sequence (DNA): TGCGCCAGCAGCTTGGCCTGGCTAGCCGTTTCGTACCAAGAGACCCAGTACTTC.

The chain links TRBV7-2 to TRBJ2-5, with 10 positions matching TRBD2. The V segment lost 1 base and the J segment 2 bases; nucleotides outside the gene matches: 13. The CDR3 consists of 19 residues. The germline V gene encodes CDR1 SGHTA and CDR2 FQGNSA. The CDR3 sequence is CASSLVGFLSGRGQETQYF. The DNA of the CDR3 is TGTGCCAGCAGCTTAGTCGGATTTTTAAGCGGGAGGGGTCAAGAGACCCAGTACTTC.

This chain uses TRBV29-1 with TRBJ2-7; D is possibly TRBD1 (6 bases). This CDR3 region has 14 residues. The germline gives CDR1 SQVTM, CDR2 ANQGSEA. With 4 bases removed from V and 7 bases from J, the gap between germline ends came to 20 bases. CDR3 sequence reads: CSVGGRQGLGEQYF. CDR3 sequence (DNA): TGCAGCGTTGGGGGTAGGCAGGGGCTAGGGGAGCAGTACTTC.

The V call is TRBV24-1, the J call TRBJ2-3; TRBD1 matches at 9 bases. V gave up 5 bases and J gave up 2 bases; unmatched junction bases: 4. Germline V lookup: CDR1 KGHDR, CDR2 SFDVKD. The CDR3 runs to 15 residues. The CDR3 sequence is CATSARDRATDTQYF. CDR3 sequence (DNA): TGTGCCACCAGTGCAAGGGACAGGGCCACAGATACGCAGTATTTT.

This clone was seen once. The chain has TRBV7-2 and TRBJ2-7; the D gene is possibly TRBD1 (5 bases). CDR3 length equals 14 residues. V lost 1 base, J lost 4 bases, and 11 bases lay in between. In germline, CDR1 is SGHTA, CDR2 FQGNSA. CDR3 DNA: TGTGCCAGCAGCTTAGGCGGCCAGGGTTACGAGCAGTACTTC. Translating it yields CASSLGGQGYEQYF.

With respect to this clone: At one end, the junction sequence differs from germline, possibly due to a read error. The gene calls are TRBV25-1 and TRBJ2-7; TRBD2 agrees at 7 bases. The CDR3 covers 16 residues. Germline values: CDR1 MGHDK, CDR2 SYGVNS. This CDR3 is CASSEFMAGASSEQYF. DNA of the CDR3: TGTGCCAGCAGTGAATTTATGGCGGGAGCGTCCTCCGAGCAGTACTTC.

This clone was observed many times. This chain joins TRBV24-1 and TRBJ2-5, with TRBD2 matching 7 bases. CDR1 KGHDR and CDR2 SFDVKD come from the germline V gene. The V segment lost 1 base and the J segment 2 bases; nucleotides outside the gene matches: 6. The CDR3 consists of 16 residues. The CDR3 nucleotides are TGTGCCACCAGTGATTTCGAGGGAGGGAAACAAGAGACCCAGTACTTC. This sequence encodes CATSDFEGGKQETQYF.